This TCR beta chain is drawn from a study of blood T cell repertoires in COVID-19. Across the study: From the United States, Italy and Spain came samples of acute and convalescent COVID-19.

The CDR3 runs 16 residues. From germline, CDR1 is MNHEY and CDR2 SVGEGT. V shed 5 bases, J shed 2 bases, and the junction held 7 bases outside the gene matches. Sequencing was performed with immunoSEQ multiplex PCR; in TCRdb, only in-frame clones are kept and a portion is missing. The sample lists 250,000 to 300,000 clones, 85% to 90% occurring once. Sequences were obtained from peripheral blood. The chain is built from TRBV6-2 or TRBV6-3 and TRBJ1-3; 9 nucleotides agree with TRBD1. The clonotype was recovered from a man aged 18-30 years with active or convalescent COVID-19. The CDR3 region has the DNA TGTGCCAGCAGTACCATGGGACAGGGAACTGGAAACACCATATATTTT. It encodes CASSTMGQGTGNTIYF.